This T cell receptor beta chain was retrieved from a study of shared clonotypes between healthy human individuals. Healthy HIV-negative adults without recent acute infections or vaccinations served as donors. The CDR3 totals 20 residues. With 2 bases removed from V and 0 bases from J, the gap between germline ends came to 23 bases. The germline V gene has CDR1 MNHEY and CDR2 SMNVEV (reference sequence). Genomic DNA per cell subset filled all wells of several immunoSEQ plates. Approximately 30,000 T cell genomes, or 300 to 350 ng DNA, went into unsorted PBMC replicate PCRs. Authors' processing steps: Filtering of immunoSEQ junctional sequences could not match full-length read filtering. TCRdb keeps only in-frame clones here, not all; method: immunoSEQ multiplex PCR. V and J calls plus clone size are reproduced from that table; the DNA served to infer D and trimming. Among about 480,000 clones listed, over 60% were seen once.

This clonotype was sampled from a woman in her thirties or forties in good health. Some clones in this sample may be carry-over from other donors' samples. The chain links TRBV27 to TRBJ2-4; no clear D. The sequencing sample was made of PBMCs. CDR3 coding DNA: TGTGCCAGCAGTTTAGAAGGGAATTTTTGTGGTTCCCTAGCCAAAAACATTCAGTACTTC. It translates to CASSLEGNFCGSLAKNIQYF.